This TCR beta chain comes out of a study of T cells in Graves' hyperthyroidism and ophthalmopathy. Study-wide results and limits: Blood also held most thyroid clonotypes expanded beyond 0.001. In the analysis, a 13 V-J model separated ophthalmopathy from stable hyperthyroidism.

PBMCs were obtained from about 10 ml fresh peripheral blood. There are many counts of this clonotype. What it binds is not known. The investigators amplified TCR beta CDR3 regions from RNA transcripts. When the TCR CDR3 underwent first-round RT-PCR, the HTBI primer set was used. TCRdb re-called the multiplex PCR reads through MiXCR, storing one row per CDR3 protein. Of about 350,000 distinct CDR3 sequences in the sample, 15% to 20% were seen once. The CDR3 consists of 13 residues. V was trimmed by 7 bases and J by 1 base, leaving 10 bases between them. The TCR was taken from a woman aged 40-49 years with Graves' ophthalmopathy. Material: blood. The chain recombines TRBV12-3 or TRBV12-4 with TRBJ1-1; D may be TRBD1 (5 bases). The CDR3 DNA reads as TGTGCCAGCACGGCAGGGACGAACACTGAAGCTTTCTTT. The encoded protein is CASTAGTNTEAFF.